This TCR beta chain is from a study of early T cells in non-severe SARS-CoV-2 infection. The wider study: RNA in bulk from unsorted whole blood was sequenced, and chains were unpaired. Study results and limitations: CD4 and private specificities were missed by VDJdb matching, which favored anti-spike CD8 responses.

V gave up 3 bases and J gave up 0 bases, with 9 bases separating them. From germline, CDR1 is SGHKS and CDR2 YYEKEE (reference sequence). The CDR3 sequence is 14 residues long. The TCR library protocol attached unique molecular identifiers to the individual cDNA molecules. TCRdb independently ran MiXCR on the 5' RACE reads; one entry per CDR3 protein. Among roughly 80,000 distinct CDR3 sequences, about 14% were seen once, and the ten largest hold 12%. At least ten counts were recorded for this clonotype. Its target is unknown. This sequence joins TRBV5-5 and TRBJ1-1; D ambiguous. The sample comprised whole blood. This sequence was found in an adult who was a healthcare worker with PCR-confirmed SARS-CoV-2 infection or an uninfected control (not recorded which). CDR3 sequence: CASSSERMNTEAFF. The CDR3 bases are TGTGCCAGCAGCTCCGAGCGGATGAACACTGAAGCTTTCTTT.